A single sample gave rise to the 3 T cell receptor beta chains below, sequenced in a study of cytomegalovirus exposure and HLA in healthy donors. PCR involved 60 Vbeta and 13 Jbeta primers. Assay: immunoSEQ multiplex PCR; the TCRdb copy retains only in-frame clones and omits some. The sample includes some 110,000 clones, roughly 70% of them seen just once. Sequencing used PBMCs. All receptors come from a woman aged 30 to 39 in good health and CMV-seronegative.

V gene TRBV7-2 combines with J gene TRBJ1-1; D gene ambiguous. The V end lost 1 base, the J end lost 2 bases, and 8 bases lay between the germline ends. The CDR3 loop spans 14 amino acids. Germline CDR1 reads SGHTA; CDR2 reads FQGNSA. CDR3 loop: CASSLVTGNTEAFF. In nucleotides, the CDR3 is TGTGCCAGCAGCTTAGTAACGGGAAACACTGAAGCTTTCTTT.

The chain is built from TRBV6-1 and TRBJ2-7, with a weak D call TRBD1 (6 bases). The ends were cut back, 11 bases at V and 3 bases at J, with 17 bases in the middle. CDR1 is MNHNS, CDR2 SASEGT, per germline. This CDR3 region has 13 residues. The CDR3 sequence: CAGSRTVGYEQYF. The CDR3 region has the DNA TGTGCCGGCTCAAGGACAGTAGGCTACGAGCAGTACTTC.

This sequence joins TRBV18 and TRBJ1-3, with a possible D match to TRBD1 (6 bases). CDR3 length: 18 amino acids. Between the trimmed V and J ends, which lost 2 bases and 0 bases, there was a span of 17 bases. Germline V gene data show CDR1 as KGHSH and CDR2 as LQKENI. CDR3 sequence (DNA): TGTGCCAGCTCACCATGGGACACGAAGTTGGACTCTGGAAACACCATATATTTT. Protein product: CASSPWDTKLDSGNTIYF.